The following is a T cell receptor beta chain sequence with its context. Profiling relied on immunoSEQ multiplex PCR, and the TCRdb table lists in-frame clones only, not all of them. This sample has hundreds of thousands of clones, with around 87% found just once. Trimming cost V 1 base and J 8 bases; bases outside gene matches: 5. The CDR3 is 15 residues long. In germline, CDR1 is LNHNV, CDR2 YYDKDF (reference sequence). This sample was included in a study of shared T cell receptors in the human thymus. These data are also associated with another study on human thymus T cells. In that study: Congenital heart defects were the reason for the corrective surgery that the donors, healthy Finnish infants, were having. Resections that were taken during corrective heart surgery supplied the thymus tissue. V and J gene usage appeared biased in thymic and blood repertoires.

The genes are TRBV15 and TRBJ1-4; 9 bases map to TRBD1. Sample: thymocytes. This clonotype originated in a boy in the first two years of life with a congenital heart defect. Here the CDR3 DNA reads TGTGCCACCAGCAGAGGGGACAGGGAGGGCGAAAAACTGTTTTTT. Amino acids: CATSRGDREGEKLFF.